Shown below are 30 T cell receptor beta chains from a single sample sequenced in a study of blood T cell repertoires in COVID-19. Sequencing used immunoSEQ multiplex PCR; TCRdb keeps in-frame clones, though not all of them. The sample carries about 95,000 clones, around 87% recorded once. Sequenced input: peripheral blood. These receptors all come from a human donor in a cohort sampled during active COVID-19.

The chain recombines TRBV3-1 (or the pseudogene TRBV3-2) with TRBJ2-3, with 7 bases aligning to TRBD1. CDR1 LGHDT and CDR2 YNNKEL come from the germline V gene (reference sequence). The CDR3 is 15 residues long. V gave up 0 bases and J gave up 6 bases; unmatched junction bases: 6. DNA for the CDR3: TGTGCCAGCAGCCAAGATTCACAGGGGTTGGATACGCAGTATTTT. Translating it yields CASSQDSQGLDTQYF.

The chain links TRBV4-3 to TRBJ2-3; weak D call: TRBD2 (5 bases). There are 16 residues in the CDR3. Looked up from germline, CDR1 is LGHNA and CDR2 is YSLEER. Trimming removed 0 bases at V and 4 bases at J, with 14 bases between. CDR3 in amino acids: CASSQDVVGSADTQYF. As DNA, the CDR3 is TGCGCCAGCAGCCAAGATGTGGTGGGGAGCGCAGATACGCAGTATTTT.

This chain uses TRBV15 with TRBJ2-1; 8 bases match TRBD2. J was trimmed by 3 bases and V by 1 base; bases with no gene match: 14. The germline CDR1 and CDR2 sequences are LNHNV and YYDKDF (reference sequence). This CDR3 comprises 19 residues. The CDR3 reads CATSRVRGGRTLGYNEQFF. CDR3 coding DNA: TGTGCCACCAGCAGAGTCCGGGGGGGCAGGACCTTGGGCTACAATGAGCAGTTCTTC. Variable domain in full (rest from reference TRBV15 and TRBJ2-1): DAMVIQNPRYQVTQFGKPVTLSCSQTLNHNVMYWYQQKSSQAPKLLFHYYDKDFNNEADTPDNFQSRRPNTSFCFLDIRSPGLGDTAMYLCATSRVRGGRTLGYNEQFFGPGTRLTVL.

The V gene is TRBV14, the J gene TRBJ1-1, with 7 bases matching TRBD1. The CDR3 length is 16 residues. CDR1 is SGHDN, CDR2 FVKESK, per germline. Unmatched junction bases numbered 6, after V lost 2 bases and J lost 0 bases. The CDR3 sequence is CASSQRYTGVNTEAFF. In nucleotides, the CDR3 is TGTGCCAGCAGCCAAAGATATACAGGGGTGAACACTGAAGCTTTCTTT.

This chain uses TRBV5-1 with TRBJ1-1; 8 bases line up with TRBD1. Germline assignment: CDR1 SGHRS and CDR2 YFSETQ. V shed 4 bases, J shed 1 base, and the junction held 6 bases outside the gene matches. The CDR3 extends over 15 amino acids. CDR3 DNA: TGCGCCAGCAGCGGGGGACAGGTAGGGAACACTGAAGCTTTCTTT. Its protein is CASSGGQVGNTEAFF. The variable domain in full, with the rest retrieved from reference TRBV5-1 and TRBJ1-1, is KAGVTQTPRYLIKTRGQQVTLSCSPISGHRSVSWYQQTPGQGLQFLFEYFSETQRNKGNFPGRFSGRQFSNSRSEMNVSTLELGDSALYLCASSGGQVGNTEAFFGQGTRLTVV.

The rearrangement uses TRBV27 and TRBJ2-7; 11 bases fit TRBD1. The CDR3 has 13 amino acids. Germline CDR1 MNHEY, CDR2 SMNVEV (reference sequence). With V trimmed by 9 bases and J by 2 bases, 3 bases remained unmatched. The CDR3 coding sequence is TGTGCCAGTTCGGACAGGGGGCCCTACGAGCAGTACTTC. It translates to CASSDRGPYEQYF.

CDR3 sequence: CASSFSNEQFF. The CDR3 DNA reads as TGTGCCAGCAGTTTCTCGAATGAGCAGTTCTTC. V gene TRBV28 combines with J gene TRBJ2-1; D uncertain. CDR1 is MDHEN and CDR2 is SYDVKM in the germline V gene. With 3 bases removed from V and 7 bases from J, the gap between germline ends came to 4 bases. The CDR3 covers 11 residues.

The rearrangement joins TRBV28 to TRBJ1-1; the match to TRBD1 covers 9 bases. V was clipped by 7 bases and J by 5 bases; unmatched bases: 8. The CDR3 runs to 14 residues. Germline V gives CDR1 MDHEN, CDR2 SYDVKM. CDR3 sequence reads: CASIRTGGWTEAFF. In DNA, the CDR3 is TGTGCCAGCATTCGAACAGGGGGCTGGACTGAAGCTTTCTTT.

The J gene is TRBJ2-7, the V gene TRBV6-5, with D possibly being TRBD2 (5 bases). The V gene's germline CDR1 is MNHEY and CDR2 SVGAGI. The ends were cut back, 5 bases at V and 3 bases at J, with 14 bases in the middle. The CDR3 consists of 14 residues. The CDR3 region has the DNA TGTGCCAGCAGTCCCGGACTGGGCATCTACGAGCAGTACTTC. Translation: CASSPGLGIYEQYF.

V gene TRBV3-1 (or the pseudogene TRBV3-2) combines with J gene TRBJ1-1; D is undetermined. CDR1 is LGHDT and CDR2 is YNNKEL in the germline V gene (reference sequence). The CDR3 length is 15 residues. V lost 0 bases and J lost 1, with 9 bases in between. The CDR3 here is CASSQDGHPNTEAFF. As DNA, the CDR3 is TGTGCCAGCAGCCAAGATGGGCACCCGAACACTGAAGCTTTCTTT.

The CDR3 DNA follows: TGTGCCAGCTCACCACGGACTAGCGGGGGACAAGAGACCCAGTACTTC. It is translated as CASSPRTSGGQETQYF. V and J are TRBV18 and TRBJ2-5; 13 bases align to TRBD2. This CDR3 contains 16 residues. V trimming: 1 base; J trimming: 2 bases; junction bases outside the gene matches: 1. Germline V gene data show CDR1 as KGHSH and CDR2 as LQKENI.

In its sample, this clone was seen once. This chain links TRBV2 with TRBJ2-1; 9 bases agree with TRBD1. CDR1 is SNHLY, CDR2 FYNNEI, per germline. This CDR3 has 14 residues. The V gene end was trimmed by 8 bases and the J gene end by 7 bases; junction bases not matched to a gene: 9. The CDR3 DNA reads as TGTGCCAGCGTGGACAGGGGCTTGTATAATGAGCAGTTCTTC. Protein sequence: CASVDRGLYNEQFF.

The chain employs TRBV5-1 and TRBJ2-3; D remains ambiguous. V lost 0 bases to trimming and J lost 2 bases, with 7 bases between them. CDR3 length equals 14 residues. Germline V gives CDR1 SGHRS, CDR2 YFSETQ. Here the CDR3 DNA reads TGCGCCAGCAGCTTGGCGTTAGACACAGATACGCAGTATTTT. Its translation is CASSLALDTDTQYF.

This rearrangement joins TRBV5-1 to TRBJ2-1; TRBD1 might be the D (5 bases). Per the germline V gene, CDR1 is SGHRS and CDR2 is YFSETQ. The germline V and J ends were trimmed by 6 bases and 8 bases, with 21 bases remaining between them. CDR3 length: 15 residues. CDR3 DNA: TGCGCCAGCACCACGGCCAGTAGCAGGGTCTATGAGCAGTTCTTC. This codes for CASTTASSRVYEQFF.

This chain joins TRBV30 and TRBJ2-7; D perhaps matches TRBD2 (6 bases). CDR3 length equals 14 residues. Per germline, CDR1 GTSNPN and CDR2 SVGIG (reference sequence). V dropped 4 bases and J dropped 0 bases, with 13 bases sitting between them. The CDR3 loop reads CAWNRGTSSYEQYF. The CDR3 DNA sequence: TGTGCCTGGAATCGGGGGACCAGCTCCTACGAGCAGTACTTC.

The chain joins TRBV6-1 to TRBJ1-2; no clear D gene. The CDR3 totals 14 residues. Germline CDR1 MNHNS, CDR2 SASEGT. V lost 1 base to trimming and J lost 4 bases, with 10 bases between them. CDR3 in amino acids: CASSEVSRGYGYTF. The CDR3, as DNA: TGTGCCAGCAGTGAAGTGAGCCGGGGCTATGGCTACACCTTC.

V gene TRBV2 combines with J gene TRBJ1-6; D gene ambiguous. The CDR3 contains 13 residues. Germline CDR1 and CDR2: SNHLY and FYNNEI. The germline V and J ends were trimmed by 3 bases and 8 bases, with 8 bases remaining between them. The CDR3 region is CASSDVQDSPLHF. In nucleotides, the CDR3 is TGTGCCAGCAGTGATGTTCAGGATTCACCCCTCCACTTT.

The chain carries TRBV19 and TRBJ2-1; D gene uncertain. Between the trimmed V and J ends, which lost 1 base and 0 bases, there was a span of 13 bases. CDR1 LNHDA and CDR2 SQIVND come from the germline V gene (reference sequence). CDR3 size: 17 residues. CDR3 nucleotide sequence: TGTGCCAGTAGTATAGTAGGAGCGCGTTCCTCCTACAATGAGCAGTTCTTC. Protein: CASSIVGARSSYNEQFF. The full variable domain, in which reference TRBV19 and TRBJ2-1 provide the parts outside the CDR3, is DGGITQSPKYLFRKEGQNVTLSCEQNLNHDAMYWYRQDPGQGLRLIYYSQIVNDFQKGDIAEGYSVSREKKESFPLTVTSAQKNPTAFYLCASSIVGARSSYNEQFFGPGTRLTVL.

The chain joins TRBV27 to TRBJ2-5, with 10 bases that match TRBD2. Germline values: CDR1 MNHEY, CDR2 SMNVEV (reference sequence). V gave up 9 bases and J gave up 3 bases; unmatched junction bases: 10. The CDR3 loop spans 15 amino acids. The CDR3 DNA is TGTGCCAGTAGGGTAGCGGGGGGCATAAAAGAGACCCAGTACTTC. Protein: CASRVAGGIKETQYF.

The genes are TRBV30 and TRBJ1-6; TRBD1 is a possible D gene (5 bases). Looked up from germline, CDR1 is GTSNPN and CDR2 is SVGIG (reference sequence). The CDR3 has 15 amino acids. With 3 bases removed from V and 4 bases from J, the gap between germline ends came to 13 bases. CDR3 in DNA: TGTGCCTGGAGAGGGGAAGATGGGTATAATTCACCCCTCCACTTT. Amino acids: CAWRGEDGYNSPLHF.

The CDR3 here is CAISETPGGTEAFF. CDR3 DNA sequence: TGTGCCATCAGTGAGACCCCAGGGGGCACTGAAGCTTTCTTT. The rearrangement links TRBV10-3 to TRBJ1-1, with 7 bases aligning to TRBD1. CDR3 length equals 14 residues. After removal of 2 bases from V and 4 bases from J, the junction contained 4 bases not matched to a gene. Germline V CDR1 and CDR2: ENHRY, SYGVKD.

CDR3 amino acids: CASSSSGTDTQYF. CDR3 nucleotides: TGTGCCAGCAGTTCCTCTGGCACAGATACGCAGTATTTT. The chain couples TRBV27 to TRBJ2-3, with no clear D. Germline-derived CDR1 and CDR2 are MNHEY and SMNVEV (reference sequence). V lost 4 bases, J lost 1 base, and 6 bases lay in between. This CDR3 is built from 13 residues.

The J gene is TRBJ1-1, the V gene TRBV2; D not resolved. The V gene's germline CDR1 is SNHLY and CDR2 FYNNEI. Deletions cut 1 base from V and 1 base from J, with 13 bases between. The CDR3 consists of 16 residues. CDR3 in DNA: TGTGCCAGCAGTGAAGGTCTAGGCCGGGGGAACACTGAAGCTTTCTTT. Its protein product is CASSEGLGRGNTEAFF.

The genes are TRBV11-2 and TRBJ2-1; 10 nucleotides align to TRBD1. CDR3 length: 15 residues. The V gene end was trimmed by 5 bases and the J gene end by 4 bases; junction bases not matched to a gene: 5. Germline V lookup: CDR1 SGHAT, CDR2 FQNNGV. The CDR3 spells CASSADRGRYNEQFF. CDR3 coding DNA: TGTGCCAGCAGCGCGGACAGGGGGAGGTACAATGAGCAGTTCTTC.

This chain links TRBV18 with TRBJ2-7, with 7 bases fitting TRBD1. V was clipped by 3 bases and J by 3 bases; unmatched bases: 2. Germline CDR1 is KGHSH and CDR2 is LQKENI. The CDR3 totals 13 residues. CDR3 DNA sequence: TGTGCCAGCTCACCCAGACAGGGCTACGAGCAGTACTTC. It codes for CASSPRQGYEQYF.

The chain recombines TRBV27 with TRBJ1-1; D gene ambiguous. CDR1 MNHEY and CDR2 SMNVEV come from the germline V gene (reference sequence). This CDR3 region has 15 residues. Trimming cost V 6 bases and J 2 bases, with 16 bases left between them. The CDR3 loop is CASSSFGEANTEAFF. The CDR3 DNA follows: TGTGCCAGCAGCTCCTTTGGGGAGGCCAACACTGAAGCTTTCTTT.

The gene calls are TRBV19 and TRBJ1-5; possibly TRBD1 for D (6 bases). The germline CDR1 and CDR2 sequences are LNHDA and SQIVND (reference sequence). The CDR3 spans 15 residues. V was clipped by 8 bases and J by 4 bases, with 18 bases between them. The DNA of the CDR3 is TGTGCCAGTCATGACCCCAGGGGTGCAAATCAGCCCCAGCATTTT. Translation gives CASHDPRGANQPQHF.

The genes are TRBV5-8 and TRBJ2-1, with 8 bases that match TRBD1. The trim removed 2 bases at V and 4 bases at J, leaving 5 bases unmatched. Germline CDR1 is SGHTS and CDR2 is YDEGEE. This CDR3 region has 15 residues. The CDR3 DNA follows: TGTGCCAGCAGCTTTGGACAGGGAGGATACAATGAGCAGTTCTTC. This codes for CASSFGQGGYNEQFF.

On this clone itself: Compared with germline, one end of the junction differs, possibly owing to a read error. V usage is TRBV6-5 and J usage is TRBJ2-5, with D perhaps assigned TRBD1 or TRBD2 (6 bases each). This CDR3 has 13 amino acids. CDR1 and CDR2 (germline): MNHEY, SVGAGI. The CDR3 protein is CASRYGGQATQYF. Here the CDR3 DNA reads TGTGCCAGCAGGTACGGGGGCCAAGCGACCCAGTACTTC.

The rearrangement uses TRBV11-2 and TRBJ1-4; perhaps TRBD1 as D (6 bases). This CDR3 has 14 residues. CDR1 SGHAT and CDR2 FQNNGV come from the germline V gene. Between the trimmed V and J ends, which lost 5 bases and 7 bases, there was a span of 14 bases. The CDR3: CASSKTGSGEKLFF. The DNA for the CDR3 is TGTGCCAGCAGCAAGACAGGATCTGGTGAAAAACTGTTTTTT. The variable domain in full, with the rest retrieved from reference TRBV11-2 and TRBJ1-4, is EAGVAQSPRYKIIEKRQSVAFWCNPISGHATLYWYQQILGQGPKLLIQFQNNGVVDDSQLPKDRFSAERLKGVDSTLKIQPAKLEDSAVYLCASSKTGSGEKLFFGSGTQLSVL.